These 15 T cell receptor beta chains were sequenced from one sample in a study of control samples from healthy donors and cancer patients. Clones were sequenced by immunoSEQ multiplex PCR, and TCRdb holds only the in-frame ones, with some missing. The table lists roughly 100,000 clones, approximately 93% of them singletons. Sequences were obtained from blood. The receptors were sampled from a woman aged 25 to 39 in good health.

CDR3 sequence: CASSSSLGTDTQYF. DNA for the CDR3: TGTGCCAGCAGCTCCTCCTTGGGCACAGATACGCAGTATTTT. The chain joins TRBV5-4 to TRBJ2-3; D gene unclear. This CDR3 spans 14 amino acids. V lost 3 bases and J lost 1, with 9 bases in between. Germline values: CDR1 SGHNT, CDR2 YYREEE (reference sequence).

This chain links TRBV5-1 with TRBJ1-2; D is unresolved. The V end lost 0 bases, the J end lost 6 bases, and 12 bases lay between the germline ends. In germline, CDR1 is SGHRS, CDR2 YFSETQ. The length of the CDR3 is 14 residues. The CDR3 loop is CASSLAGNRDGYTF. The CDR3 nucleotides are TGCGCCAGCAGCTTGGCAGGCAATCGGGATGGCTACACCTTC.

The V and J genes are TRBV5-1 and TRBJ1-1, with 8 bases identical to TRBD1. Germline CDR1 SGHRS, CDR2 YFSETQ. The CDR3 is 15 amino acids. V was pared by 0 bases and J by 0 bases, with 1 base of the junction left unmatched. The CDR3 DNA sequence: TGCGCCAGCAGCTTGGGACAGGGGATGAACACTGAAGCTTTCTTT. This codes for CASSLGQGMNTEAFF.

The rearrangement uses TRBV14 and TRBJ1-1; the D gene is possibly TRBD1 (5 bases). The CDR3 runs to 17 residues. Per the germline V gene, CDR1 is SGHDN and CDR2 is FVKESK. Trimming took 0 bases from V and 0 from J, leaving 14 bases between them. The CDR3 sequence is CASSQDMDTWLNTEAFF. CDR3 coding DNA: TGTGCCAGCAGCCAAGATATGGACACCTGGTTGAACACTGAAGCTTTCTTT.

Written as DNA, the CDR3 is TGCGCCAGCAGCCAGACAGGGCTAAGTGGGGAAAAACTGTTTTTT. Protein: CASSQTGLSGEKLFF. The chain combines TRBV5-1 with TRBJ1-4; the match to TRBD1 covers 7 bases. The ends lost 4 bases at V and 8 bases at J; junction bases unmatched: 11. Germline-derived CDR1 and CDR2 are SGHRS and YFSETQ. This CDR3 is built from 15 residues.

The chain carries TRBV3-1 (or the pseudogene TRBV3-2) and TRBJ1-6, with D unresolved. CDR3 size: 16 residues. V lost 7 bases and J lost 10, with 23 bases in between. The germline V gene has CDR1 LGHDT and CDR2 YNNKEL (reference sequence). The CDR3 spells CASKVKRAGKNSPLHF. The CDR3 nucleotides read TGTGCCAGCAAGGTTAAACGGGCAGGTAAAAACTCACCCCTCCACTTT.

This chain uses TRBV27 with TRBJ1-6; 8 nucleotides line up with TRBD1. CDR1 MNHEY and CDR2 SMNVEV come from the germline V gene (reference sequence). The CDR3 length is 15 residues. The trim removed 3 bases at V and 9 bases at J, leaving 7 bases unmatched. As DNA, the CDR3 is TGTGCCAGCAGTTTCCTACAGGGGGGTGGTTCACCCCTCCACTTT. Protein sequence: CASSFLQGGGSPLHF.

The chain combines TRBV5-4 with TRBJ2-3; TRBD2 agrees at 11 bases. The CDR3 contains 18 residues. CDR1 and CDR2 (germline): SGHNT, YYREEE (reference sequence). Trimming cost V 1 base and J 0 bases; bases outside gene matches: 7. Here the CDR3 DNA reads TGTGCCAGCAGCTTGAGGCTAGCGGGAGGCTCTAGCACAGATACGCAGTATTTT. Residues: CASSLRLAGGSSTDTQYF.

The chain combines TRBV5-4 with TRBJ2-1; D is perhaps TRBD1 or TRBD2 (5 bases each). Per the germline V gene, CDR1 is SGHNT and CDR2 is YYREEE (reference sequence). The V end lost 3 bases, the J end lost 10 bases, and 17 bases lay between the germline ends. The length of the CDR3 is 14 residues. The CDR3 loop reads CASSYPGSALEQFF. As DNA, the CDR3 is TGTGCCAGCAGCTATCCAGGGAGTGCGTTGGAGCAGTTCTTC.

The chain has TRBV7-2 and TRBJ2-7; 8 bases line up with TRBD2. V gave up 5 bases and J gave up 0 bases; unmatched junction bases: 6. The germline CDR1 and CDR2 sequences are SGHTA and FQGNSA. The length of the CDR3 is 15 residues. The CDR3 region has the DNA TGTGCCAGCAGCCGCAGCGGGGGTCTCTCCTACGAGCAGTACTTC. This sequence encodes CASSRSGGLSYEQYF.

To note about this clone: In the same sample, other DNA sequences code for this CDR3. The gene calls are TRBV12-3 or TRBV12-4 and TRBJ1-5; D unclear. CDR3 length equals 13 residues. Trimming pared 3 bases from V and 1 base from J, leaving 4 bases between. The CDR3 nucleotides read TGTGCCAGCAGTTTGTCCAGCAATCAGCCCCAGCATTTT. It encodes CASSLSSNQPQHF.

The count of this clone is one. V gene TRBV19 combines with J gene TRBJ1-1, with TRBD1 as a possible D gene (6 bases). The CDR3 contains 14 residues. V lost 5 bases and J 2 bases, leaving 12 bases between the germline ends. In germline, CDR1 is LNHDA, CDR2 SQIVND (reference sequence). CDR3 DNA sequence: TGTGCCAGTAGTTTTGCCGGGACAAACACTGAAGCTTTCTTT. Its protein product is CASSFAGTNTEAFF.

CDR3 sequence (DNA): TGTGCTAGTGGTTTGCCGACAAGACTAGCTTCCTACTACAATGAGCAGTTCTTC. It encodes CASGLPTRLASYYNEQFF. The rearrangement links TRBV12-5 to TRBJ2-1; 7 positions agree with TRBD2. The CDR3 spans 18 residues. J was trimmed by 3 bases and V by 2 bases; bases with no gene match: 13. Looked up from germline, CDR1 is LGHNT and CDR2 is FRNRAP.

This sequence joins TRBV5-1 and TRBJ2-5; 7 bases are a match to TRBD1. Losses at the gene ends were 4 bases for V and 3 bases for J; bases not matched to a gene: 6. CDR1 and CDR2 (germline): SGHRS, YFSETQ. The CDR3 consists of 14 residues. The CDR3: CASSPGQEKETQYF. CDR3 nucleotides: TGCGCCAGCAGCCCCGGACAGGAGAAAGAGACCCAGTACTTC.

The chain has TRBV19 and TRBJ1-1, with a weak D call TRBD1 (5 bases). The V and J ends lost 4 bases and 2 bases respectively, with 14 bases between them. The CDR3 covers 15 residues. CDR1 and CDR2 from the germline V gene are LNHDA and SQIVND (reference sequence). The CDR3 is CASSSSSGLNTEAFF. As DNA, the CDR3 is TGTGCCAGTAGTAGTTCATCGGGGCTAAACACTGAAGCTTTCTTT.